The 19 T cell receptor beta chains below come from one sample, sequenced in a study of blood T cell repertoires in COVID-19. Measured with immunoSEQ multiplex PCR; TCRdb has only the in-frame clones, and not every one. The sample yields approximately 88,000 clones, more than 80% seen once. Sequenced input: peripheral blood. The receptors shown here come from an elderly woman with acute or convalescent COVID-19.

V and J are TRBV15 and TRBJ2-7, with 8 bases matching TRBD1. CDR1 is LNHNV and CDR2 is YYDKDF in the germline V gene (reference sequence). Trimming took 3 bases from V and 3 from J; bases not matched to a gene: 7. CDR3 length equals 15 residues. The CDR3 sequence is CATSRGRGPDYEQYF. In nucleotides, the CDR3 is TGTGCCACCAGCAGGGGCAGGGGGCCCGACTACGAGCAGTACTTC.

The chain is built from TRBV5-6 and TRBJ1-2, with D perhaps matching TRBD1 (6 bases). The V and J ends lost 0 bases and 3 bases respectively, with 9 bases between them. CDR3 size: 14 residues. In germline, CDR1 is SGHDT, CDR2 YYEEEE. CDR3 bases: TGTGCCAGCAGCTTGGATCAGGGGTACTATGGCTACACCTTC. Encoded protein: CASSLDQGYYGYTF.

The chain employs TRBV2 and TRBJ1-4; D is undetermined. CDR1 is SNHLY, CDR2 FYNNEI, per germline. This CDR3 comprises 14 residues. The V end lost 7 bases, the J end lost 0 bases, and 9 bases lay between the germline ends. The CDR3 region has the DNA TGTGCCAGCACCCGAGCGACAACTAATGAAAAACTGTTTTTT. It codes for CASTRATTNEKLFF. Together with reference TRBV2 and TRBJ1-4, the CDR3 gives the full variable domain: EPEVTQTPSHQVTQMGQEVILRCVPISNHLYFYWYRQILGQKVEFLVSFYNNEISEKSEIFDDQFSVERPDGSNFTLKIRSTKLEDSAMYFCASTRATTNEKLFFGSGTQLSVL.

The CDR3 protein is CASSKRDSANSGANVLTF. CDR3 coding DNA: TGTGCCAGCAGCAAACGGGACAGTGCTAACTCTGGGGCCAACGTCCTGACTTTC. The rearrangement links TRBV21-1 to TRBJ2-6; TRBD1 is the table's D call and was not checked against the DNA. TRBV21-1 is termed a pseudogene. The CDR3 spans 18 residues.

This sequence joins TRBV2 and TRBJ2-2; 11 bases match TRBD2. The germline V gene encodes CDR1 SNHLY and CDR2 FYNNEI. Trimming cost V 3 bases and J 0 bases; bases outside gene matches: 9. The CDR3 runs to 19 residues. CDR3 coding DNA: TGTGCCAGCAGTGACATAGAACTAGCGGGGGACGCGAACACCGGGGAGCTGTTTTTT. Translating it yields CASSDIELAGDANTGELFF.

The chain is built from TRBV19 and TRBJ1-5, with 9 nucleotides matching TRBD1. Germline V gene sequence: CDR1 LNHDA, CDR2 SQIVND (reference sequence). With V trimmed by 7 bases and J by 3 bases, 10 bases remained unmatched. The CDR3 is 16 amino acids. DNA for the CDR3: TGTGCCAGTACCCCCGGGACAGGGAGGGTCAATCAGCCCCAGCATTTT. It translates to CASTPGTGRVNQPQHF.

The gene calls are TRBV7-9 and TRBJ1-1; D gene ambiguous. CDR3 length: 14 residues. In germline, CDR1 is SEHNR, CDR2 FQNEAQ (reference sequence). V lost 7 bases and J lost 8, with 20 bases in between. CDR3 amino acids: CASTSPYRVTEAFF. The CDR3, as DNA: TGTGCCAGCACCTCCCCCTACCGGGTTACGGAAGCTTTCTTT.

This chain links TRBV2 with TRBJ2-5; 7 nucleotides agree with TRBD2. The germline gives CDR1 SNHLY, CDR2 FYNNEI. CDR3 length: 15 residues. Unmatched junction bases numbered 13, after V lost 7 bases and J lost 5 bases. CDR3 sequence: CASTGTGRGGETQYF. The CDR3 DNA sequence: TGTGCCAGCACCGGGACTGGGCGGGGAGGGGAGACCCAGTACTTC. Using reference TRBV2 and TRBJ2-5 for the parts outside the CDR3, the full variable domain is EPEVTQTPSHQVTQMGQEVILRCVPISNHLYFYWYRQILGQKVEFLVSFYNNEISEKSEIFDDQFSVERPDGSNFTLKIRSTKLEDSAMYFCASTGTGRGGETQYFGPGTRLLVL.

The chain combines TRBV27 with TRBJ2-1; no clear D gene. With 7 bases removed from V and 2 bases from J, the gap between germline ends came to 9 bases. This CDR3 comprises 13 residues. The germline CDR1 and CDR2 sequences are MNHEY and SMNVEV (reference sequence). As DNA, the CDR3 is TGTGCCAGCACCCCTTTCCCCTACAATGAGCAGTTCTTC. Its translation is CASTPFPYNEQFF.

The chain couples TRBV19 to TRBJ2-5; possible D gene TRBD2, 6 bases. Trimming left V 2 bases short and J 3 bases short, with 10 bases between. CDR1 is LNHDA and CDR2 is SQIVND in the germline V gene (reference sequence). The CDR3 totals 14 residues. The chain's CDR3 is CASSISLAEETQYF. The CDR3 DNA reads as TGTGCCAGTAGTATATCACTAGCCGAAGAGACCCAGTACTTC.

This chain links TRBV7-9 with TRBJ1-4, with D unclear. This CDR3 is built from 14 residues. The germline V gene encodes CDR1 SEHNR and CDR2 FQNEAQ (reference sequence). The V end was cut by 5 bases, the J end by 7 bases, with 14 bases between. This CDR3 reads CASSLRPAGEKLFF. The CDR3 bases are TGTGCCAGCAGCCTTAGGCCGGCGGGTGAAAAACTGTTTTTT.

The rearrangement links TRBV2 to TRBJ1-3, with D possibly matching TRBD1 (6 bases). Germline lookup yields CDR1 SNHLY and CDR2 FYNNEI. The CDR3 consists of 15 residues. In nucleotides, the CDR3 is TGTGCTACAGCGTCTATAAGGACAGCTGGAAACACCATATATTTT. Its translation: CATASIRTAGNTIYF.

The chain is built from TRBV5-5 and TRBJ1-2, with a possible D match to TRBD1 (5 bases). The CDR3 totals 15 residues. The V end lost 3 bases, the J end lost 4 bases, and 16 bases lay between the germline ends. Germline V gene sequence: CDR1 SGHKS, CDR2 YYEKEE (reference sequence). DNA of the CDR3: TGTGCCAGCAGCTCCCAGGGCAAGGTCAGCTATGGCTACACCTTC. Protein: CASSSQGKVSYGYTF.

In nucleotides, the CDR3 is TGTGCCAGCAGCCCAGGAGTCCGGGACAGGGGAAAGAGCACAGATACGCAGTATTTT. It yields the protein CASSPGVRDRGKSTDTQYF. The gene calls are TRBV3-1 (or the pseudogene TRBV3-2) and TRBJ2-3; 10 bases match TRBD1. This CDR3 has 19 residues. Germline values: CDR1 LGHDT, CDR2 YNNKEL (reference sequence). The V gene end was trimmed by 4 bases and the J gene end by 0 bases; junction bases not matched to a gene: 13.

The chain is built from TRBV7-3 and TRBJ2-1, with 11 bases fitting TRBD2. CDR1 is SGHTA and CDR2 is FQGTGA in the germline V gene. V gave up 5 bases and J gave up 5 bases; unmatched junction bases: 14. This CDR3 has 18 amino acids. The CDR3 protein is CASSLFSGGAPPDNEQFF. CDR3 coding DNA: TGTGCCAGCAGCCTTTTTAGCGGGGGGGCCCCTCCAGACAATGAGCAGTTCTTC.

For this clone: The sample holds other DNA sequences that translate to the same CDR3. The chain has TRBV2 and TRBJ1-2; a weak D match, TRBD1 (5 bases). V dropped 3 bases and J dropped 3 bases, with 5 bases sitting between them. This CDR3 has 12 residues. Germline-derived CDR1 and CDR2 are SNHLY and FYNNEI. The CDR3 region is CASSETDYGYTF. The CDR3 region has the DNA TGTGCCAGCAGTGAGACAGACTATGGCTACACCTTC.

The gene calls are TRBV29-1 and TRBJ2-1; D might be TRBD2 (5 bases). This CDR3 is 14 amino acids long. Per germline, CDR1 SQVTM and CDR2 ANQGSEA. The V end lost 7 bases, the J end lost 2 bases, and 15 bases lay between the germline ends. The DNA of the CDR3 is TGCAGCGGGACTGACTACCAAGCCTACAATGAGCAGTTCTTC. This sequence encodes CSGTDYQAYNEQFF.

The J gene is TRBJ2-7, the V gene TRBV3-1 (or the pseudogene TRBV3-2); D is unresolved. Germline V gene lookup returns CDR1 LGHDT and CDR2 YNNKEL (reference sequence). V was trimmed by 1 base and J by 3 bases, leaving 7 bases between them. The length of the CDR3 is 13 residues. The CDR3, as DNA: TGTGCCAGCAGCCAAGGGCATTTCTACGAGCAGTACTTC. It is translated as CASSQGHFYEQYF.

The DNA for the CDR3 is TGTGCCAGCAGCCAAGATAGGGTACAGGGGGATGGCAATCAGCCCCAGCATTTT. Its protein product is CASSQDRVQGDGNQPQHF. The chain carries TRBV14 and TRBJ1-5; 8 bases agree with TRBD1. J was trimmed by 2 bases and V by 0 bases; bases with no gene match: 9. Germline-derived CDR1 and CDR2 are SGHDN and FVKESK. CDR3 length: 18 residues.